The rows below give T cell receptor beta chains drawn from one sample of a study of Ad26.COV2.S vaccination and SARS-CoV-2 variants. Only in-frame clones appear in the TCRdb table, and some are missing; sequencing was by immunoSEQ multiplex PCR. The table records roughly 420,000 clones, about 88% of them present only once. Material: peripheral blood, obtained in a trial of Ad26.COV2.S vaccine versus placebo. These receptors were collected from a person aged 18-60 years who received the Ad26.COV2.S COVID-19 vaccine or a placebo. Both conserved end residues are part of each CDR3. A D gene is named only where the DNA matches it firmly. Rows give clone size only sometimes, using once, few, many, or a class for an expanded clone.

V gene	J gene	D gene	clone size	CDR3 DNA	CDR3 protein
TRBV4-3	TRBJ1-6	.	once	TGCGCCAGCAGCCAAGGACAGTGGGATAATTCACCCCTCCACTTT	CASSQGQWDNSPLHF
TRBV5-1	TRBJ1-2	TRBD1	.	TGCGCCAGCAACCCGGGACAGGCCTTCGAGGGCTACACCTTC	CASNPGQAFEGYTF
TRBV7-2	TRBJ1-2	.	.	TGTGCCAGCAGCTTCCGTAGTTATGGCTACACCTTC	CASSFRSYGYTF
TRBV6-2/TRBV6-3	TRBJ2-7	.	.	TGTGCCAGCGGCCACAGTTTCTACGAGCAGTACTTC	CASGHSFYEQYF
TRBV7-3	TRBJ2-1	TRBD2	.	TGTGCCAGCAGCTTAAGTCCAGCGGGGATTCGTGAGCAGTTCTTC	CASSLSPAGIREQFF
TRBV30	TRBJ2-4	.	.	TGTGCCGGGGGGTGGGGAAAAAACATTCAGTACTTC	CAGGWGKNIQYF
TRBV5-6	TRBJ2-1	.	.	TGTGCCAGCAGAACTACTTTGGCTTCAACCTACAATGAGCAGTTCTTC	CASRTTLASTYNEQFF
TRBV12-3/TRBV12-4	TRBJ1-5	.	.	TGTGCCAGCAGCAGTGACAGGCAGCCCCAGCATTTT	CASSSDRQPQHF
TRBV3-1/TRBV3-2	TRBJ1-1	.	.	TGTGCCAGCAGCCAGGGGGGACAAGAAGCTTTCTTT	CASSQGGQEAFF
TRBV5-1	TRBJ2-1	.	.	TGCGCCAGCAGCCGCTCAACGACGGGGATGAATGAGCAGTTCTTC	CASSRSTTGMNEQFF
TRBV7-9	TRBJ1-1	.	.	TGTGCCAGCAGCTTAGGTTTAGGTGAAGCTTTCTTT	CASSLGLGEAFF
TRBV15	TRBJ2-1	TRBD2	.	TGTGCCACCAGCACGGGCTTAGCGGGAGCCTTGGCGGCCTACAATGAGCAGTTCTTC	CATSTGLAGALAAYNEQFF
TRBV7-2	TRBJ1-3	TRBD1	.	TGTGCCAGCAGCTTGCGACAGGGCGAGAACACCATATATTTT	CASSLRQGENTIYF
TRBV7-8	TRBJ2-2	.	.	TGTGCCAGCAGCCCCCTCACCGGGGAGCTGTTTTTT	CASSPLTGELFF
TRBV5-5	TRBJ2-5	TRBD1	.	TGTGCCAGCAGCCCGATAAAGACAGGGGGCGGTGAGACCCAGTACTTC	CASSPIKTGGGETQYF
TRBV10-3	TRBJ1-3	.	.	TGTGCCATCAGTGAGACGGCAGTTGGAAACACCATATATTTT	CAISETAVGNTIYF
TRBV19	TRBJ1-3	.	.	TGTGCCAGTAGTGCCAGCTTTGCAGCATGGGGAAACACCATATATTTT	CASSASFAAWGNTIYF
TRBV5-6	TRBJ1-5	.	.	TGTGCCAGCAGCTTGAGTCCAGCAAATCAGCCCCAGCATTTT	CASSLSPANQPQHF
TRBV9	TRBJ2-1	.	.	TGTGCCAGCAGCGTAGATGCAGTGGTCAGCTCCTACAATGAGCAGTTCTTC	CASSVDAVVSSYNEQFF
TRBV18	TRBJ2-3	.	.	TGTGCCAGCTCACCGTTAAACGGCCCGGACACAGATACGCAGTATTTT	CASSPLNGPDTDTQYF
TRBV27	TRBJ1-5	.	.	TGTGCCAGCAGGCGGACAGGCAATCAGCCCCAGCATTTT	CASRRTGNQPQHF
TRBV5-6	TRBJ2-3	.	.	TGTGCCAGCAGCCAGCTAGGCACAGATACGCAGTATTTT	CASSQLGTDTQYF
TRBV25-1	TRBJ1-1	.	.	TGTGCCAGCAGGCAACCGGGACCCATGAACACTGAAGCTTTCTTT	CASRQPGPMNTEAFF
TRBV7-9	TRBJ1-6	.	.	TGTGCCAGCAGCTTACTAGGTGTCAGCGGTGCTTCACCCCTCCACTTT	CASSLLGVSGASPLHF
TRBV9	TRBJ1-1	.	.	TGTGCCAGCAGCGTAGCTGGGGTCGGCGGCACTGAAGCTTTCTTT	CASSVAGVGGTEAFF
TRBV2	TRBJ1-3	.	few	TGTGCCAGCAGTGAACAGGGTTCTGGAAACACCATATATTTT	CASSEQGSGNTIYF
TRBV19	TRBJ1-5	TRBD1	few	TGTGCCAGTAAGGGGGCTGGGGGCAATCAGCCCCAGCATTTT	CASKGAGGNQPQHF
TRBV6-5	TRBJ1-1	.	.	TGTGCCAGCAGTTACTCAGGGGCCGGGGACACTGAAGCTTTCTTT	CASSYSGAGDTEAFF
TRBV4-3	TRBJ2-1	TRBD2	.	TGCGCCAGCAGCCAAGGAGCGGGGGGTTACAATGAGCAGTTCTTC	CASSQGAGGYNEQFF
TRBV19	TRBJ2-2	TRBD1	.	TGTGCCAGTAGTATAGGGACAGGGGGTCCAGCCGGGGAGCTGTTTTTT	CASSIGTGGPAGELFF
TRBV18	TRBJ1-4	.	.	TGTGCCAGCTCACCTGAGTCCGGAAGTAATGAAAAACTGTTTTTT	CASSPESGSNEKLFF
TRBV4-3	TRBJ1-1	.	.	TGCGCCAGCAGCCTACAGAATTTCCCGAACACTGAAGCTTTCTTT	CASSLQNFPNTEAFF
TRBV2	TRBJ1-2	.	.	TGTGCCAGCCTGAAGACAGGCTCTAACTATGGCTACACCTTC	CASLKTGSNYGYTF
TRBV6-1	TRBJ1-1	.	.	TGTGCCAGCAGTGAAGCGGCGGGACATTTGGCTTTCTTT	CASSEAAGHLAFF
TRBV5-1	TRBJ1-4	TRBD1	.	TGCGCCAGCAATCGGGACAGGGAGGAAAAACTGTTTTTT	CASNRDREEKLFF
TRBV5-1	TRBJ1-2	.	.	TGCGCCAGCGAGGGTTCCGGGAGCAATGGCTACACCTTC	CASEGSGSNGYTF
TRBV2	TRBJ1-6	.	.	TGTGCCAGCAGTGATAGGACAGTGTATAATTCACCCCTCCACTTT	CASSDRTVYNSPLHF
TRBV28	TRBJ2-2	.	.	TGTGCCAGCAGTTTATTGGGGACCCAGGAGTCCGGGGAGCTGTTTTTT	CASSLLGTQESGELFF
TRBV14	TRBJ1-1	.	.	TGTGCCAGCAGCCCCTATGGACTCTGGACCGCTGAAGCTTTCTTT	CASSPYGLWTAEAFF
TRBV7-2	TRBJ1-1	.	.	TGTGCCAGCAGAGACAGAGGAAAGAACACTGAAGCTTTCTTT	CASRDRGKNTEAFF